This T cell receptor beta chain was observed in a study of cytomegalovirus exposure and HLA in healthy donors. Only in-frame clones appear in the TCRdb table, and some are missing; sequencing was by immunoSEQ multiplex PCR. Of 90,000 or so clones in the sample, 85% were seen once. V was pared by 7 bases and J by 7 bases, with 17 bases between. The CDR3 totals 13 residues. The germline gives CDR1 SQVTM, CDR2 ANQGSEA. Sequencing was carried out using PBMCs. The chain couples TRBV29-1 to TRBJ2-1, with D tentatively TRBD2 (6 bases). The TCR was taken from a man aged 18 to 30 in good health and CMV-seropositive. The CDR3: CSGLAVSRNEQFF. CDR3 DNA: TGCAGCGGGTTAGCGGTTTCAAGGAATGAGCAGTTCTTC.